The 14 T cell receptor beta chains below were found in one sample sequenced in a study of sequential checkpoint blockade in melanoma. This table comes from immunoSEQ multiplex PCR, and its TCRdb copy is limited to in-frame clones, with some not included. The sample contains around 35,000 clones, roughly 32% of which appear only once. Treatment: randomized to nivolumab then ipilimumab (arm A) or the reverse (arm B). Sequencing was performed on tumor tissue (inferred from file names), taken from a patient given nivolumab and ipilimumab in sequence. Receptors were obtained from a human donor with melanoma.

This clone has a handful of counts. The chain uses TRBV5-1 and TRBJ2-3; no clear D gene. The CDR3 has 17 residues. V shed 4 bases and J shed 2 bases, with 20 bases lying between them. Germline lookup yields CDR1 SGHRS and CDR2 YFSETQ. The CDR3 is CASSQARSRSDTDTQYF. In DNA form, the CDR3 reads TGCGCCAGCAGCCAAGCTAGATCGAGGAGTGACACAGATACGCAGTATTTT.

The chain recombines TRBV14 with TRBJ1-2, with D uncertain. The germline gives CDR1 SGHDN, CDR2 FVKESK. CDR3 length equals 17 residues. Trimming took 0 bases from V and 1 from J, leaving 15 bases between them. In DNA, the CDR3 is TGTGCCAGCAGCCAAGATATCCAGGCCCCCTTTAACTATGGCTACACCTTC. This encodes CASSQDIQAPFNYGYTF. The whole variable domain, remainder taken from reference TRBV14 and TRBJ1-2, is EAGVTQFPSHSVIEKGQTVTLRCDPISGHDNLYWYRRVMGKEIKFLLHFVKESKQDESGMPNNRFLAERTGGTYSTLKVQPAELEDSGVYFCASSQDIQAPFNYGYTFGSGTRLTVV.

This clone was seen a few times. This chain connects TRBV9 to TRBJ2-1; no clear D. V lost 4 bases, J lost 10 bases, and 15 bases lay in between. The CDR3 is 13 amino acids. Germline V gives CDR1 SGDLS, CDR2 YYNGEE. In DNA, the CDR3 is TGTGCCAGCAGCTCCCGCCAGGCTGGGGAGCAGTTCTTC. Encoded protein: CASSSRQAGEQFF.

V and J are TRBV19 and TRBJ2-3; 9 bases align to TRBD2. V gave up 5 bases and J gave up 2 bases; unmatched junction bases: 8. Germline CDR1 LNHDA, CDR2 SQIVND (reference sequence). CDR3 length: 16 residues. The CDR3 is CASSSAGGVPTDTQYF. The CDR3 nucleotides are TGTGCCAGTAGTTCGGCGGGGGGGGTCCCCACAGATACGCAGTATTTT.

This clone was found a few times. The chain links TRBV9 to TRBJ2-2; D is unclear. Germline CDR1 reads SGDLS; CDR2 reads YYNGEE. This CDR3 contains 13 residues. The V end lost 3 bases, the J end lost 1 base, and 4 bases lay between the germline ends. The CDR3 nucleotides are TGTGCCAGCAGCGACAGGAACACCGGGGAGCTGTTTTTT. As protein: CASSDRNTGELFF. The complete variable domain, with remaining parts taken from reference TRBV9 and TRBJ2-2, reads DSGVTQTPKHLITATGQRVTLRCSPRSGDLSVYWYQQSLDQGLQFLIQYYNGEERAKGNILERFSAQQFPDLHSELNLSSLELGDSALYFCASSDRNTGELFFGEGSRLTVL.

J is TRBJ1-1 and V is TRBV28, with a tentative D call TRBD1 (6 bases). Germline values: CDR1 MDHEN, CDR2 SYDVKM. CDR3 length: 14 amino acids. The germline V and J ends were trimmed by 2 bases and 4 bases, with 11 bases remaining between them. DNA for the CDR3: TGTGCCAGCAGTTTAGGTTCAGGGGTCACTGAAGCTTTCTTT. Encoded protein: CASSLGSGVTEAFF. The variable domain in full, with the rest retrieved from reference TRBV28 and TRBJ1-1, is DVKVTQSSRYLVKRTGEKVFLECVQDMDHENMFWYRQDPGLGLRLIYFSYDVKMKEKGDIPEGYSVSREKKERFSLILESASTNQTSMYLCASSLGSGVTEAFFGQGTRLTVV.

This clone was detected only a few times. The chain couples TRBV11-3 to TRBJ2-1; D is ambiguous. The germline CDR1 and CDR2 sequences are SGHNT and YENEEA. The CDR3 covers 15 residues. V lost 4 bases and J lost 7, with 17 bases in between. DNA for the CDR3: TGTGCCAGCAGCTCGAAGAGCCGAATAGGAAATGAGCAGTTCTTC. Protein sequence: CASSSKSRIGNEQFF.

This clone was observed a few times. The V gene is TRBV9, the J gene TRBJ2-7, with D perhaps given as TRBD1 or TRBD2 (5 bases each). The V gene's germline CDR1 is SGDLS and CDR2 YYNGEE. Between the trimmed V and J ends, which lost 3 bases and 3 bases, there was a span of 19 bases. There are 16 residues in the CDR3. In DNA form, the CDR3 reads TGTGCCAGCAGCGCCGGAATCGGGACGGCGAGCTACGAGCAGTACTTC. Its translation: CASSAGIGTASYEQYF.

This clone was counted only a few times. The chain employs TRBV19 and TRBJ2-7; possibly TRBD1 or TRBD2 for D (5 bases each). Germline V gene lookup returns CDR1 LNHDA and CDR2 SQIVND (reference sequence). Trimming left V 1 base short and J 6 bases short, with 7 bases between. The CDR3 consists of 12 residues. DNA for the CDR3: TGTGCCAGTAGTATAGGGGGGACCGAGCAGTACTTC. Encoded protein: CASSIGGTEQYF.

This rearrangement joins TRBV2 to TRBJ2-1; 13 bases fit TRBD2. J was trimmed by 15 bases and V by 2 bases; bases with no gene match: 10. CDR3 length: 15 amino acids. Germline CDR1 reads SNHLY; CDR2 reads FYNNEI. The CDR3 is CASSEKGLAGFYLFF. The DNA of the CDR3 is TGTGCCAGCAGTGAAAAGGGACTAGCGGGATTTTACCTGTTCTTC.

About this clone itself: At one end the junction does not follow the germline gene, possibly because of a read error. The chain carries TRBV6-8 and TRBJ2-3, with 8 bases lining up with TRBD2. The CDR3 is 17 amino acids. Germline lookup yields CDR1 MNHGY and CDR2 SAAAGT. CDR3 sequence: CAISPGLAGGLTDTQYF. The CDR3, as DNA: TGTGCCATCAGTCCCGGACTGGCGGGGGGTCTCACAGATACGCAGTATTTT.

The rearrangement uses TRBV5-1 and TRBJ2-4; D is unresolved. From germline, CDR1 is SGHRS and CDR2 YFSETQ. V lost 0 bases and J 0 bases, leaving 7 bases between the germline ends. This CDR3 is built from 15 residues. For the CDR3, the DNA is TGCGCCAGCAGCTTGGTAGGCCTAGCCAAAAACATTCAGTACTTC. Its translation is CASSLVGLAKNIQYF.

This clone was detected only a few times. The CDR3 sequence: CASSRWRGGRGEQYF. The CDR3 coding sequence is TGTGCCAGCAGTCGATGGAGGGGCGGGAGAGGCGAGCAGTACTTC. The rearrangement joins TRBV6-8 to TRBJ2-7, with 7 positions matching TRBD2. The V gene end was trimmed by 5 bases and the J gene end by 6 bases; junction bases not matched to a gene: 13. The CDR3 spans 15 residues. The V gene's germline CDR1 is MNHGY and CDR2 SAAAGT.

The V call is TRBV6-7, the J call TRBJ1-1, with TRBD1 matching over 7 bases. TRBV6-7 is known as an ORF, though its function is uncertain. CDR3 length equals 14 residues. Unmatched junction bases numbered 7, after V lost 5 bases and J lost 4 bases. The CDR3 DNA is TGTGCCAGCAGTCTCACAGGGGAGAGCACTGAAGCTTTCTTT. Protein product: CASSLTGESTEAFF.